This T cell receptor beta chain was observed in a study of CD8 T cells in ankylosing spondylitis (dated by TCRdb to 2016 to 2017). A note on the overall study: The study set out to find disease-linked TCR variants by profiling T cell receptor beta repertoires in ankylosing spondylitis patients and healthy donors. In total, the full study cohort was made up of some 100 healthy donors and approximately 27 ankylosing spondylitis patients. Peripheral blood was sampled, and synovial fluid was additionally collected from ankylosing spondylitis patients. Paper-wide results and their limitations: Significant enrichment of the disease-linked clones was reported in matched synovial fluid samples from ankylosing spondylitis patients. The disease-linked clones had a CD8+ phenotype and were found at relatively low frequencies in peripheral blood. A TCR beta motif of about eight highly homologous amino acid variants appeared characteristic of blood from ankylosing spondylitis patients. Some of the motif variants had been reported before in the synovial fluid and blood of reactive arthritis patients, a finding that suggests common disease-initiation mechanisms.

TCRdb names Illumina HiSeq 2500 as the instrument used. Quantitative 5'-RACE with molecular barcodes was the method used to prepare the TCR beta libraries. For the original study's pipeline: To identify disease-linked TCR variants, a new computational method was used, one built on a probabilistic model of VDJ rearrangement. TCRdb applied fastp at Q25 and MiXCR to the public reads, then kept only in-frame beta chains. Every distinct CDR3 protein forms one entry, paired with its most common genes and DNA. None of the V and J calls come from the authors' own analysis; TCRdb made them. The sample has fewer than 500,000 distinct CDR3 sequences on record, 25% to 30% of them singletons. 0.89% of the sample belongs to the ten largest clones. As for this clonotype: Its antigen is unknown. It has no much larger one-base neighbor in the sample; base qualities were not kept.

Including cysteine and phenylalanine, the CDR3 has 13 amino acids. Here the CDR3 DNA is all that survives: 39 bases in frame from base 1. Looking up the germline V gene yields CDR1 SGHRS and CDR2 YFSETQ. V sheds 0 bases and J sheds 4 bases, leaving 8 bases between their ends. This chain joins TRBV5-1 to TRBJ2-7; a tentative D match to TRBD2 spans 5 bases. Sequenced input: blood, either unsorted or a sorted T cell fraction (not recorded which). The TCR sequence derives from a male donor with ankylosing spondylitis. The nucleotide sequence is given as TGCGCCAGCAGCTTGGCCCGGGGATACGAGCAGTACTTC. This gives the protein CASSLARGYEQYF.